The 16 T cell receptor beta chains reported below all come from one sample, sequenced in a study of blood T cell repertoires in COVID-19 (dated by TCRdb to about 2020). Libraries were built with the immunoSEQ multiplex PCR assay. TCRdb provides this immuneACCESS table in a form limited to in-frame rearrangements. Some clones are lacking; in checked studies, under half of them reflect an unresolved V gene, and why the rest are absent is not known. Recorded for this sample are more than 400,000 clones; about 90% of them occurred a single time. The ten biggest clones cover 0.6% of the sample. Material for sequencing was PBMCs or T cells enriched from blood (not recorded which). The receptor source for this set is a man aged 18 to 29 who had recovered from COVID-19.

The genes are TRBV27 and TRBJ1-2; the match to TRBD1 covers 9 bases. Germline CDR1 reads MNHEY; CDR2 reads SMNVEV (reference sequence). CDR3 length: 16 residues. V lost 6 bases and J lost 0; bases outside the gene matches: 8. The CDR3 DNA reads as TGTGCCAGCAGCCCTCGGGGACAGGGACCTAACTATGGCTACACCTTC. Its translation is CASSPRGQGPNYGYTF.

In DNA form, the CDR3 reads TGTGCCTGGAGGCAACAGTATAATTCACCCCTCCACTTT. Translation: CAWRQQYNSPLHF. The rearrangement joins TRBV30 to TRBJ1-6; unclear D gene. Trimming removed 3 bases from V and 4 bases from J, with 7 bases in between. CDR1 is GTSNPN, CDR2 SVGIG, per germline (reference sequence). The CDR3 runs 13 residues.

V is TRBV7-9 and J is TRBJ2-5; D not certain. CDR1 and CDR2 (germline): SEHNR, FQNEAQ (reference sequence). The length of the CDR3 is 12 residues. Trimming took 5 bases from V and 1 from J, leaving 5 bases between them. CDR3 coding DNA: TGTGCCAGCAGCATCCGCCAAGAGACCCAGTACTTC. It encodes CASSIRQETQYF. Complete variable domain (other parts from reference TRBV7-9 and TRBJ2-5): DTGVSQNPRHKITKRGQNVTFRCDPISEHNRLYWYRQTLGQGPEFLTYFQNEAQLEKSRLLSDRFSAERPKGSFSTLEIQRTEQGDSAMYLCASSIRQETQYFGPGTRLLVL.

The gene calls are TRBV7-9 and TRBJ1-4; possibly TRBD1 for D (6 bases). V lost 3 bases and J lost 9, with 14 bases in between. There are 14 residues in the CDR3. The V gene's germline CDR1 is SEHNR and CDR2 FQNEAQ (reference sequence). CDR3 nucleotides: TGTGCCAGCAGCTTTGGGGGGGCTGAGAAAAAACTGTTTTTT. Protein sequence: CASSFGGAEKKLFF.

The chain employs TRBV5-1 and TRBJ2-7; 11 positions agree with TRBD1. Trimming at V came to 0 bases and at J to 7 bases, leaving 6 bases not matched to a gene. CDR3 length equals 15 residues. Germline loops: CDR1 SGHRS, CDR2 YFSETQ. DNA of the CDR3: TGCGCCAGCAGCTTGGACCCCGGGACAGGGGGAGAGCAGTACTTC. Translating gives CASSLDPGTGGEQYF.

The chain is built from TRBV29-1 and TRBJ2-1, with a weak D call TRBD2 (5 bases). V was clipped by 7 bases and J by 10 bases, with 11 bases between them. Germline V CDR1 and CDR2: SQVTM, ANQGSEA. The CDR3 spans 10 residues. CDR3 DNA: TGCAGCGGGGGTGGGAGAGAGCAGTTCTTC. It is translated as CSGGGREQFF.

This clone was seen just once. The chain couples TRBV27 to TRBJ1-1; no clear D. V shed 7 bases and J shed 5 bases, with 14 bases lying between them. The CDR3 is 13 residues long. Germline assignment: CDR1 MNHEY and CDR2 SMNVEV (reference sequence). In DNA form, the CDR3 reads TGTGCCAGCAATCCTCTGGTCGGGACTGAAGCTTTCTTT. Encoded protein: CASNPLVGTEAFF.

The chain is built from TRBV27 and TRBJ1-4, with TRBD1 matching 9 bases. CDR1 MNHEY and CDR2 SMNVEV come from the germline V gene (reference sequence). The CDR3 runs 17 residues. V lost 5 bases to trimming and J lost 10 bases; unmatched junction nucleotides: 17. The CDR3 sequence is CASSPNLSGTGLGKLFF. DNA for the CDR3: TGTGCCAGCAGTCCGAACCTCTCCGGGACAGGGCTGGGAAAACTGTTTTTT.

This CDR3 is CASSFIEGVEGYTF. The CDR3 DNA reads as TGTGCCAGCAGCTTCATAGAAGGGGTCGAAGGCTACACCTTC. This chain uses TRBV5-8 with TRBJ1-2; D possibly corresponds to TRBD1 (5 bases). V was trimmed by 2 bases and J by 8 bases, leaving 16 bases between them. Per the germline V gene, CDR1 is SGHTS and CDR2 is YDEGEE. The CDR3 runs to 14 residues.

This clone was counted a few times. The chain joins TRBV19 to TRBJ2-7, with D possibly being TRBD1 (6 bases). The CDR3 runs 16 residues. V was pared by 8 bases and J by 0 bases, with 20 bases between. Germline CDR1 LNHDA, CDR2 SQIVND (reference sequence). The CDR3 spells CASCPQGQESSYEQYF. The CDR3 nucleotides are TGTGCCAGTTGTCCCCAGGGGCAGGAGAGCTCCTACGAGCAGTACTTC. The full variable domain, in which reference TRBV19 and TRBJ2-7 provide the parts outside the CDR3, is DGGITQSPKYLFRKEGQNVTLSCEQNLNHDAMYWYRQDPGQGLRLIYYSQIVNDFQKGDIAEGYSVSREKKESFPLTVTSAQKNPTAFYLCASCPQGQESSYEQYFGPGTRLTVT.

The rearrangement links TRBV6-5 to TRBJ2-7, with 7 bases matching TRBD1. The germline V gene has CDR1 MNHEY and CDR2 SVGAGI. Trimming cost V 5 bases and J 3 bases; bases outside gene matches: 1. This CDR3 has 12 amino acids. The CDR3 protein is CASSPGGYEQYF. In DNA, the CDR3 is TGTGCCAGCAGTCCAGGGGGCTACGAGCAGTACTTC.

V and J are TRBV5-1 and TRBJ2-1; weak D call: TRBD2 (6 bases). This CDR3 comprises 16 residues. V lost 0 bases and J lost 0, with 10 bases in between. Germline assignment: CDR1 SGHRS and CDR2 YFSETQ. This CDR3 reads CASSLAGASSYNEQFF. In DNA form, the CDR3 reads TGCGCCAGCAGCTTGGCGGGAGCGAGCTCCTACAATGAGCAGTTCTTC.

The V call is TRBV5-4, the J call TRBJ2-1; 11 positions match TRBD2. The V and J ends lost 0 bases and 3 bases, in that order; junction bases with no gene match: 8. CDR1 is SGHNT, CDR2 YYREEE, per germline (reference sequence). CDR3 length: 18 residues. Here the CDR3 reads CASSLGGLAGGNYNEQFF. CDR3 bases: TGTGCCAGCAGCTTGGGTGGGCTAGCGGGGGGAAACTACAATGAGCAGTTCTTC.

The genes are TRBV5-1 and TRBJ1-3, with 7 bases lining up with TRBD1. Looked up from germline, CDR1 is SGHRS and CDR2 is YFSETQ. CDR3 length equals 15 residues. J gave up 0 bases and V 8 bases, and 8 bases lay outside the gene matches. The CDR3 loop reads CASSDREFSGNTIYF. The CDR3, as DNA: TGCGCCAGTTCCGACAGGGAGTTCTCTGGAAACACCATATATTTT.

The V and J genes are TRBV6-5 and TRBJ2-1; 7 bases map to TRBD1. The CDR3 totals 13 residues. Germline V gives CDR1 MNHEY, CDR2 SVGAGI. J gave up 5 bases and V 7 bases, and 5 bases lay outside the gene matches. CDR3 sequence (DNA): TGTGCCAGCACCAGGGGACAGAACAATGAGCAGTTCTTC. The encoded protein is CASTRGQNNEQFF.

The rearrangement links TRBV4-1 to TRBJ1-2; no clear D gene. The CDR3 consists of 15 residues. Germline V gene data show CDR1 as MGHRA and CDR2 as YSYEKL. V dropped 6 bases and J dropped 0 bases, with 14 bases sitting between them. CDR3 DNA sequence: TGCGCCAGCAGTGAAGAGGAGGCGACTAACTATGGCTACACCTTC. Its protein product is CASSEEEATNYGYTF.